The T cell receptor beta chain under discussion was sequenced for a study of shared clonotypes between healthy human individuals. TCRdb's copy holds only in-frame clones and misses some; the assay was immunoSEQ multiplex PCR. The sample yields some 490,000 clones, around four fifths seen once. The TCR originated in a woman in her forties in good health. Some clones in this sample may be carry-over from other donors' samples. Sequenced sample: PBMCs.

The chain's CDR3 is CAISEPPGTSYEQYF. CDR3 nucleotides: TGTGCCATCAGTGAGCCGCCCGGGACTTCCTACGAGCAGTACTTC. The chain carries TRBV10-3 and TRBJ2-7, with D possibly matching TRBD2 (6 bases). Trimming pared 2 bases from V and 1 base from J, leaving 12 bases between. The germline CDR1 and CDR2 sequences are ENHRY and SYGVKD. The CDR3 contains 15 residues.